This TCR beta chain originates from a study of OX40 agonist ivuxolimab in advanced cancers. TCRdb's copy holds only in-frame clones and misses some; the assay was immunoSEQ multiplex PCR. In the table there are roughly 69,000 clones, 84% of which are singletons. Germline V CDR1 and CDR2: MGHDK, SYGVNS. This CDR3 has 16 amino acids. Trimming pared 0 bases from V and 5 bases from J, leaving 15 bases between. This sample comprised CD4+ or CD8+ T cells sorted from blood, obtained in a trial of the OX40 agonist ivuxolimab. This sequence originates from an adult with an advanced solid tumor such as melanoma, head and neck, liver or kidney cancer. The V and J genes are TRBV25-1 and TRBJ2-3; D tentatively fits TRBD1 or TRBD2 (5 bases each). Here the CDR3 reads CASSEYYRYGGDTQYF. DNA of the CDR3: TGTGCCAGCAGTGAATATTACAGATATGGGGGAGATACGCAGTATTTT.